This TCR beta chain came from a study of OX40 agonist ivuxolimab in advanced cancers. The count of this clone is one. Using immunoSEQ multiplex PCR, the repertoire was profiled, and TCRdb retains in-frame clones only, with some absent. The repertoire holds 85,000 to 95,000 clones, with 90% to 95% as singletons. V lost 3 bases and J lost 6; bases outside the gene matches: 5. Germline loops: CDR1 SGHRS, CDR2 YFSETQ. The CDR3 extends over 14 amino acids. The TCR comes from an adult with an advanced solid tumor such as melanoma, head and neck, liver or kidney cancer. The material was CD4+ or CD8+ T cells sorted from blood, obtained in a trial of the OX40 agonist ivuxolimab. The rearrangement links TRBV5-1 to TRBJ2-7, with 11 bases aligning to TRBD1. The CDR3 loop reads CASSWGQGVGEQYF. The CDR3 DNA sequence: TGCGCCAGCAGCTGGGGACAGGGGGTGGGCGAGCAGTACTTC.